This T cell receptor beta chain was identified in a study of OX40 agonist ivuxolimab in advanced cancers. In the study overall: Ivuxolimab, an agonist antibody against OX40 (CD134), was given to patients. Participants, 65% to 85% male, averaged 60 years of age, ranging from roughly 23 to 80. Study conclusions and caveats: The study observed clonal expansion of CD4+ and CD8+ blood T cells by week 6 at 0.1 to 3.0 mg/kg. Average numbers of expanded clones were greater in CD8+ T cells than in CD4+.

The CDR3 extends over 13 amino acids. Germline lookup yields CDR1 MDHEN and CDR2 SYDVKM. The V gene lost 5 bases and the J gene lost 3 bases, with 8 bases spanning the gap. TCRdb's table, derived via immunoSEQ multiplex PCR, lists solely in-frame clones and lacks some. The profile shows 50,000 to 80,000 clones, around four fifths of them singletons. Concerning this clone: Antigen unknown.

The sample consisted of CD4+ or CD8+ T cells sorted from blood, taken in a trial of the OX40 agonist ivuxolimab. The receptor was derived from an adult with an advanced solid tumor such as melanoma, head and neck, liver or kidney cancer. The chain employs TRBV28 and TRBJ1-5; no reliable D call. The CDR3 region has the DNA TGTGCCAGCAGTCCCGGGTTCAATCAGCCCCAGCATTTT. This translates into CASSPGFNQPQHF.